These 18 T cell receptor beta chains were all obtained from the same sample, sequenced in a study of HIV-infected children after antiretroviral therapy interruption. RNA-based 3' RACE libraries used unique molecular identifiers. Via MiXCR, TCRdb re-called the 3' RACE reads, giving one row per CDR3 protein. The data hold around 50,000 distinct CDR3 sequences, with around 4.1% observed a single time. Specified treatment: PENTA 11 planned treatment interruption arm or continuous ART arm. The sequences come from CD45RA+ CD4+ T cells from PBMCs, pooled from several time points, collected from a donor given antiretroviral therapy, either interrupted or continuous. Described subset: naive CD4+ CD45RA+ CD45RO- T cells. The receptors derive from a pool of human donors with HIV.

This clonotype has more than one count but fewer than ten. This chain links TRBV7-2 with TRBJ2-7; D possibly corresponds to TRBD2 (6 bases). This CDR3 is 13 amino acids long. Looked up from germline, CDR1 is SGHTA and CDR2 is FQGNSA. Between the trimmed V and J ends, which lost 4 bases and 0 bases, there was a span of 7 bases. CDR3 sequence reads: CASSSGSSYEQYF. The CDR3 nucleotides are TGTGCCAGCAGCTCCGGGAGCTCCTACGAGCAGTACTTC.

This clonotype was observed at least ten times. This rearrangement joins TRBV11-2 to TRBJ2-1; 8 bases map to TRBD2. Trimming at V came to 1 base and at J to 7 bases, leaving 6 bases not matched to a gene. Germline V gives CDR1 SGHAT, CDR2 FQNNGV. The CDR3 consists of 15 residues. The CDR3 DNA is TGTGCCAGCAGCTTAGTCGGGGGGGCGGGGAATGAGCAGTTCTTC. This encodes CASSLVGGAGNEQFF.

This clonotype was picked up many times. This chain uses TRBV12-3 or TRBV12-4 with TRBJ1-5, with 8 bases aligning to TRBD1. V shed 5 bases, J shed 6 bases, and the junction held 3 bases outside the gene matches. CDR3 length equals 13 residues. Here the CDR3 reads CASSRQGSQPQHF. The CDR3 DNA reads as TGTGCCAGCAGTCGACAGGGGAGTCAGCCCCAGCATTTT.

This clonotype was seen more than once but under ten times. The chain is built from TRBV24-1 and TRBJ1-2; 9 bases line up with TRBD1. CDR1 and CDR2 (germline): KGHDR, SFDVKD. V shed 8 bases, J shed 2 bases, and the junction held 5 bases outside the gene matches. This CDR3 is 14 amino acids long. CDR3 coding DNA: TGTGCCACCAATCCGGGACAGGGAAACTATGGCTACACCTTC. The encoded protein is CATNPGQGNYGYTF.

This clonotype was seen repeatedly, ten times or more. The chain joins TRBV19 to TRBJ2-1, with unresolved D. V was clipped by 3 bases and J by 7 bases, with 4 bases between them. Germline CDR1 LNHDA, CDR2 SQIVND (reference sequence). This CDR3 spans 11 amino acids. CDR3 sequence: CASSIRNEQFF. CDR3 nucleotides: TGTGCCAGTAGTATCAGGAATGAGCAGTTCTTC. The variable domain in full, with the rest retrieved from reference TRBV19 and TRBJ2-1, is DGGITQSPKYLFRKEGQNVTLSCEQNLNHDAMYWYRQDPGQGLRLIYYSQIVNDFQKGDIAEGYSVSREKKESFPLTVTSAQKNPTAFYLCASSIRNEQFFGPGTRLTVL.

This clonotype was recorded many times. The chain is built from TRBV7-3 and TRBJ2-5; D unclear. The CDR3 is made up of 14 amino acids. The ends were cut back, 5 bases at V and 0 bases at J, with 10 bases in the middle. The germline V gene encodes CDR1 SGHTA and CDR2 FQGTGA. CDR3 sequence (DNA): TGTGCCAGCAGCCCTGGACGGAACCAAGAGACCCAGTACTTC. The encoded protein is CASSPGRNQETQYF. The full variable domain, with the rest looked up from reference TRBV7-3 and TRBJ2-5, is GAGVSQTPSNKVTEKGKYVELRCDPISGHTALYWYRQSLGQGPEFLIYFQGTGAADDSGLPNDRFFAVRPEGSVSTLKIQRTERGDSAVYLCASSPGRNQETQYFGPGTRLLVL.

This rearrangement joins TRBV2 to TRBJ1-4; no firm D call. This CDR3 contains 16 residues. The V end lost 3 bases, the J end lost 8 bases, and 19 bases lay between the germline ends. Germline V gene lookup returns CDR1 SNHLY and CDR2 FYNNEI. CDR3 sequence: CASSERRALEEEKLFF. CDR3 nucleotides: TGTGCCAGCAGTGAGAGGAGGGCTCTGGAGGAAGAAAAACTGTTTTTT.

This clonotype was seen ten or more times. This chain links TRBV30 with TRBJ2-1; 7 bases are a match to TRBD2. The CDR3 spans 13 residues. From germline, CDR1 is GTSNPN and CDR2 SVGIG (reference sequence). The junction had 4 bases not matched to a gene; V was cut back by 8 bases and J by 0 bases. CDR3 sequence: CAHRGGSYNEQFF. CDR3 in DNA: TGTGCCCATCGCGGGGGCTCCTACAATGAGCAGTTCTTC.

This clonotype has ten or more counts. The chain recombines TRBV30 with TRBJ2-7, with D unclear. Deletions cut 4 bases from V and 2 bases from J, with 6 bases between. Germline V gene lookup returns CDR1 GTSNPN and CDR2 SVGIG (reference sequence). The CDR3 totals 11 residues. Here the CDR3 reads CAWKGTYEQYF. CDR3 nucleotides: TGTGCCTGGAAAGGGACCTACGAGCAGTACTTC. Drawing the rest from reference TRBV30 and TRBJ2-7, the complete variable domain is SQTIHQWPATLVQPVGSPLSLECTVEGTSNPNLYWYRQAAGRGLQLLFYSVGIGQISSEVPQNLSASRPQDRQFILSSKKLLLSDSGFYLCAWKGTYEQYFGPGTRLTVT.

This clonotype has more than one count but fewer than ten. The chain carries TRBV6-5 and TRBJ1-2; no definite D call. This CDR3 is built from 16 residues. Germline loops: CDR1 MNHEY, CDR2 SVGAGI. Trimming left V 2 bases short and J 0 bases short, with 13 bases between. The CDR3 spells CASSYPTLAANYGYTF. CDR3 nucleotides: TGTGCCAGCAGTTACCCCACCCTCGCCGCTAACTATGGCTACACCTTC.

The sample holds a few counts of this clonotype. One end of the junction does not line up with germline, which may come from a read error. The V gene is TRBV2, the J gene TRBJ2-3; possibly TRBD1 for D (6 bases). The CDR3 spans 14 residues. CDR1 is SNHLY, CDR2 FYNNEI, per germline. The CDR3 DNA sequence: TGTGCCAGCAGGGAAGACAGGTATCAGGATACGCAGTATTTT. Translating gives CASREDRYQDTQYF.

This clonotype was seen only a few times. The V gene is TRBV29-1, the J gene TRBJ2-6; 9 nucleotides line up with TRBD1. Trimming took 4 bases from V and 0 from J; bases not matched to a gene: 10. Germline assignment: CDR1 SQVTM and CDR2 ANQGSEA. The CDR3 runs 18 residues. The CDR3 DNA follows: TGCAGCGTTGTGTTAGGACAGGGGTCAGACTCTGGGGCCAACGTCCTGACTTTC. It codes for CSVVLGQGSDSGANVLTF.

This clonotype occurred many times. The chain carries TRBV12-2 and TRBJ1-4; the table's D call, TRBD1, was not checked against the DNA. TRBV12-2 is recorded as a pseudogene. The CDR3 contains 16 residues. CDR3 DNA sequence: TGTGCAAGTCGCTTAGCGTGCCCAGGGCGAAGGGAAAAACTGTTTTTT. Protein: CASRLACPGRREKLFF.

J is TRBJ2-1 and V is TRBV7-1; D is possibly TRBD1 or TRBD2 (5 bases each). TRBV7-1 belongs to the ORF category, with a function that is uncertain. The CDR3 length is 14 residues. The V end lost 3 bases, the J end lost 9 bases, and 15 bases lay between the germline ends. In DNA, the CDR3 is TGTGCCAGCAGCTCGCCGGGACGTACGGGTGAGCAGTTCTTC. It translates to CASSSPGRTGEQFF.

This clonotype showed up many times. The chain joins TRBV6-6 to TRBJ1-6; D perhaps matches TRBD1 (6 bases). Germline CDR1 and CDR2: MNHNY and SVGAGI (reference sequence). The CDR3 runs to 17 residues. V gave up 2 bases and J gave up 4 bases, with 15 bases separating them. CDR3 in DNA: TGTGCCAGCAGTTACCTTAACAGGGTGTCATATAATTCACCCCTCCACTTT. This gives the protein CASSYLNRVSYNSPLHF.

The chain couples TRBV10-1 to TRBJ1-5; tentative D call: TRBD1 (6 bases). Deletions cut 6 bases from V and 2 bases from J, with 17 bases between. Germline V gives CDR1 WNHNN, CDR2 SYGVQD (reference sequence). The CDR3 runs 16 residues. This CDR3 reads CASRYHQGYGNQPQHF. The CDR3 DNA reads as TGCGCCAGCAGGTATCATCAGGGGTATGGCAATCAGCCCCAGCATTTT.

V usage is TRBV12-3 or TRBV12-4 and J usage is TRBJ2-7; no clear D. Trimming took off 4 bases at V and 2 bases at J, with 12 bases between the two ends. This CDR3 region has 14 residues. CDR3 sequence: CASSSGRSTYEQYF. DNA of the CDR3: TGTGCCAGCAGTTCGGGTCGGTCGACCTACGAGCAGTACTTC.

This clonotype was recorded many times. V is TRBV18 and J is TRBJ2-1; 7 positions agree with TRBD1. Germline trimming cut 2 bases from V and 7 bases from J; bases unmatched to any gene: 5. The germline V gene has CDR1 KGHSH and CDR2 LQKENI. The CDR3 loop spans 14 amino acids. The DNA for the CDR3 is TGTGCCAGCTCACCATTCGGGACAGATAATGAGCAGTTCTTC. Translated: CASSPFGTDNEQFF.